The 16 T cell receptor beta chains in this list originate from one sample, sequenced in a study of blood T cell repertoires in COVID-19. Sequencing used immunoSEQ multiplex PCR; TCRdb keeps in-frame clones, though not all of them. The sample has 140,000 or so clones, around 86% seen once. The sample comprised PBMCs or T cells enriched from blood (not recorded which). The receptors stem from a man in his sixties who had recovered from COVID-19.

This sequence joins TRBV24-1 and TRBJ2-1; 7 positions match TRBD1. V was clipped by 0 bases and J by 4 bases; unmatched bases: 5. The CDR3 spans 16 residues. Germline CDR1 KGHDR, CDR2 SFDVKD. The CDR3 nucleotides read TGTGCCACCAGTGATTTGAGGGGGCAGGGGTACAATGAGCAGTTCTTC. Translation gives CATSDLRGQGYNEQFF.

This chain uses TRBV6-5 with TRBJ1-5, with D possibly TRBD1 on 6 matching bases. The V and J ends lost 7 bases and 3 bases respectively, with 13 bases between them. This CDR3 spans 14 amino acids. Germline CDR1 and CDR2: MNHEY and SVGAGI. CDR3 nucleotides: TGTGCCAGCAAGTCCGGGACAAACAATCAGCCCCAGCATTTT. Its translation is CASKSGTNNQPQHF.

This rearrangement joins TRBV12-3 or TRBV12-4 to TRBJ1-1; D call uncertain. The V end lost 6 bases, the J end lost 3 bases, and 11 bases lay between the germline ends. This CDR3 comprises 13 residues. Here the CDR3 DNA reads TGTGCCAGCAGCAGACTCCGGGACACTGAAGCTTTCTTT. It specifies CASSRLRDTEAFF.

This chain links TRBV2 with TRBJ1-5, with D possibly matching TRBD1 (6 bases). The V gene lost 2 bases and the J gene lost 4 bases, with 9 bases spanning the gap. This CDR3 comprises 14 residues. Germline V gives CDR1 SNHLY, CDR2 FYNNEI. The CDR3 here is CASSERTDNQPQHF. DNA of the CDR3: TGTGCCAGCAGTGAACGGACAGATAATCAGCCCCAGCATTTT.

The chain employs TRBV24-1 and TRBJ1-2; D not certain. This CDR3 is 13 amino acids long. The V end was cut by 10 bases, the J end by 5 bases, with 16 bases between. Germline CDR1 reads KGHDR; CDR2 reads SFDVKD. CDR3 residues: CATGLGGIYGYTF. DNA for the CDR3: TGTGCCACGGGGTTAGGAGGAATTTATGGCTACACCTTC.

This chain uses TRBV7-3 with TRBJ1-2; D is ambiguous. V was clipped by 5 bases and J by 8 bases, with 15 bases between them. CDR3 length: 13 amino acids. Germline assignment: CDR1 SGHTA and CDR2 FQGTGA. DNA for the CDR3: TGTGCCAGCAGCCTAGACCCGGGGTGGGGCTACACCTTC. It encodes CASSLDPGWGYTF.

This clone appeared once. One junction end disagrees with the germline gene, perhaps due to a read error. The chain has TRBV28 and TRBJ2-7; possible D gene TRBD1, 6 bases. Looked up from germline, CDR1 is MDHEN and CDR2 is SYDVKM. The CDR3 sequence is 11 residues long. The CDR3 sequence is CASTRGFLWHF. CDR3 in DNA: TGTGCCAGCACTAGGGGGTTTCTGTGGCACTTC.

The chain couples TRBV28 to TRBJ2-1; D possibly corresponds to TRBD1 (7 bases). CDR1 MDHEN and CDR2 SYDVKM come from the germline V gene. V lost 4 bases and J 6 bases, leaving 19 bases between the germline ends. The CDR3 is made up of 16 amino acids. The CDR3 reads CASSSLSGGISNEQFF. CDR3 bases: TGTGCCAGCAGTTCCCTCTCAGGGGGGATAAGCAATGAGCAGTTCTTC.

The J gene is TRBJ2-7, the V gene TRBV10-3; D possibly corresponds to TRBD1 (5 bases). The germline V and J ends were trimmed by 5 bases and 2 bases, with 7 bases remaining between them. The CDR3 loop spans 12 amino acids. Germline V gene lookup returns CDR1 ENHRY and CDR2 SYGVKD. The CDR3, as DNA: TGTGCCATCAGTACGACAGCCTACGAGCAGTACTTC. It specifies CAISTTAYEQYF.

The chain is built from TRBV19 and TRBJ1-6, with no clear D. The CDR3 runs 13 residues. Germline-derived CDR1 and CDR2 are LNHDA and SQIVND (reference sequence). V shed 6 bases and J shed 10 bases, with 13 bases lying between them. CDR3 region: CASSLTNGSPLHF. CDR3 DNA: TGTGCCAGTAGCCTGACGAACGGGTCACCCCTCCACTTT.

The chain is built from TRBV5-1 and TRBJ2-3, with 7 bases identical to TRBD2. After removal of 4 bases from V and 2 bases from J, the junction contained 7 bases not matched to a gene. Germline CDR1 SGHRS, CDR2 YFSETQ. This CDR3 spans 15 amino acids. The CDR3 sequence: CASSASGTITDTQYF. For the CDR3, the DNA is TGCGCCAGCAGCGCTAGCGGAACTATCACAGATACGCAGTATTTT.

This clone was detected only a few times. The chain joins TRBV29-1 to TRBJ2-3; TRBD1 aligns across 10 bases. Germline lookup yields CDR1 SQVTM and CDR2 ANQGSEA. CDR3 size: 15 residues. V lost 1 base to trimming and J lost 3 bases; unmatched junction nucleotides: 4. Written as DNA, the CDR3 is TGCAGCGTTGAAGGGGGACAGGGGATGACAGATACGCAGTATTTT. Amino acid sequence: CSVEGGQGMTDTQYF.

This chain links TRBV6-5 with TRBJ1-4; D is uncertain. Per germline, CDR1 MNHEY and CDR2 SVGAGI. The CDR3 runs to 14 residues. Between the trimmed V and J ends, which lost 6 bases and 8 bases, there was a span of 16 bases. The CDR3 coding sequence is TGTGCCAGCAGCCCCGCAGGCGTCGGCGAAAAACTGTTTTTT. It is translated as CASSPAGVGEKLFF.

The rearrangement joins TRBV20-1 to TRBJ2-5, with 11 bases identical to TRBD2. Trimming removed 3 bases from V and 5 bases from J; junction bases left unmatched: 8. The CDR3 totals 15 residues. Germline-derived CDR1 and CDR2 are DFQATT and SNEGSKA (reference sequence). CDR3: CSASLLAGAGETQYF. The CDR3 region has the DNA TGCAGTGCTAGTTTACTAGCGGGGGCCGGGGAGACCCAGTACTTC.

This clone was observed once. The chain employs TRBV3-1 (or the pseudogene TRBV3-2) and TRBJ1-5; D possibly corresponds to TRBD1 (5 bases). The germline V and J ends were trimmed by 2 bases and 9 bases, with 8 bases remaining between them. CDR3 length equals 12 residues. Germline V gives CDR1 LGHDT, CDR2 YNNKEL (reference sequence). The CDR3 bases are TGTGCCAGCAGCCAATCGGGGGGGCCCCAGCATTTT. Translated, it gives CASSQSGGPQHF.

CDR3 bases: TGTGCCAGCAGCCGACACGGACAGCTGGGTGGCTACACCTTC. Protein sequence: CASSRHGQLGGYTF. The V call is TRBV3-1 (or the pseudogene TRBV3-2), the J call TRBJ1-2, with D possibly being TRBD1 (6 bases). Trimming stripped 4 bases from V and 7 bases from J, with 16 bases between. This CDR3 has 14 residues. Germline CDR1 and CDR2: LGHDT and YNNKEL (reference sequence).